This TCR beta chain was sequenced for a study of shared clonotypes between healthy human individuals. Every immunoSEQ plate was one replicate of a subset's evenly spread DNA. Assay used: immunoSEQ multiplex PCR; TCRdb lists only in-frame clones, some missing. The sample includes millions of clones, roughly nine tenths seen only once; the top ten take under 0.15%. Concerning this clone: Its matching antigen is unknown.

A CD45RA-negative memory subset and a CD45RA+ naive subset were separated from the CD4+ cells. Study observations and caveats: Between a handful of donors, naive CD4 clonotypes were shared at a level of approximately 5%.

The J segment lost 0 bases and the V segment lost 0 bases, leaving 11 bases of the junction unmatched. Per the germline V gene, CDR1 is SGHAT and CDR2 is FQDESV (reference sequence). The CDR3 length is 18 residues. The clonotype was recovered from a man younger than 35 in good health. The sample consisted of naive CD4+ T cells sorted from blood. Subset in this sample: CD45RA+ positively selected. The chain uses TRBV11-1 and TRBJ2-7, with 7 positions matching TRBD1. CDR3 sequence: CASSLAHHRDRFSYEQYF. Written as DNA, the CDR3 is TGTGCCAGCAGCTTAGCCCACCACCGGGACAGATTCTCCTACGAGCAGTACTTC. Filled out from reference TRBV11-1 and TRBJ2-7, the complete variable domain reads EAEVAQSPRYKITEKSQAVAFWCDPISGHATLYWYRQILGQGPELLVQFQDESVVDDSQLPKDRFSAERLKGVDSTLKIQPAELGDSAMYLCASSLAHHRDRFSYEQYFGPGTRLTVT.